This TCR beta chain was identified in a study of T cell changes during pregnancy in multiple sclerosis. Some clones are missing from TCRdb's copy, which holds only in-frame ones; the method was immunoSEQ multiplex PCR. Of 100,000 or so clones in the sample, 90% to 95% are singletons; the top ten hold less than 2.5%. The source material was peripheral blood, sampled in the third trimester of pregnancy. The receptor comes from a female donor with multiple sclerosis, enrolled in a pregnancy study.

For the CDR3, the DNA is TGTGCCGCAGACCGGGGACTAGCGGGTAACAATGAGCAGTTCTTC. Translation gives CAADRGLAGNNEQFF. The chain links TRBV19 to TRBJ2-1; 12 bases match TRBD2. CDR1 and CDR2 from the germline V gene are LNHDA and SQIVND (reference sequence). This CDR3 is 15 amino acids long. V trimming: 11 bases; J trimming: 5 bases; junction bases outside the gene matches: 10.